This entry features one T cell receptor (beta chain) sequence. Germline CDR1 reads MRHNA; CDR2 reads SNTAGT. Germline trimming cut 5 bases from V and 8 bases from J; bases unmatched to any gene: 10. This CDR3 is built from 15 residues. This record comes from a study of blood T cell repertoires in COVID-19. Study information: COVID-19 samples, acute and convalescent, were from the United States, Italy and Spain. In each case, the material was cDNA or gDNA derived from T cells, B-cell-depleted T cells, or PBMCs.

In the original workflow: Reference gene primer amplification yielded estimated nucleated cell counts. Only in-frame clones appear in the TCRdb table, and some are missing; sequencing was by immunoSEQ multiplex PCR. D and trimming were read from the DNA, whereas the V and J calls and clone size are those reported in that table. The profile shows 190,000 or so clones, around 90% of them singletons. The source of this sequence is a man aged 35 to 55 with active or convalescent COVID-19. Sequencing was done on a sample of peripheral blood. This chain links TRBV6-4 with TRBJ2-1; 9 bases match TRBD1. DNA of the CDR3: TGTGCCAGCAGTCAAACCGGGGGACAGGGCGATGAGCAGTTCTTC. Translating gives CASSQTGGQGDEQFF.